Listed below are T cell receptor beta chains from one sample, sequenced in a study of early stage breast cancer tumors. This table comes from immunoSEQ multiplex PCR, and its TCRdb copy is limited to in-frame clones, with some not included. The sample includes over 45,000 clones, roughly 80% seen only once; the top ten take approximately 1.5%. The sample was blood. The receptors were sampled from a person in their fifties with breast cancer. The CDR3 runs from the conserved cysteine through the conserved F or W. Fields, in order: J gene, D gene, V gene, clone size, CDR3 DNA, CDR3 protein. D genes are given only for firm matches. Size tells how often a clone was seen (once, few, many) or the class of an expanded clone, and some rows leave it out.

>TRBJ2-7|TRBD1|TRBV6-5|few
TGTGCCAGCAGTTACCAAGGGACAGGGCCCTACGAGCAGTACTTC
CASSYQGTGPYEQYF
>TRBJ1-3|NA|TRBV4-2|NA
TGTGCCAGCAGCCAACCCGGGACCGCTGGAAACACCATATATTTT
CASSQPGTAGNTIYF
>TRBJ2-7|NA|TRBV9|NA
TGTGCCAGCAGCGTAGCAGGCAGTACCTACGAGCAGTACTTC
CASSVAGSTYEQYF
>TRBJ2-1|TRBD2|TRBV15|NA
TGTGCCACCAGCAGAGATCTAGCGGGGGGGAGAAATGAGCAGTTCTTC
CATSRDLAGGRNEQFF
>TRBJ2-3|NA|TRBV28|NA
TGTGCCAGCACGTCGGGGGCTAACACAGATACGCAGTATTTT
CASTSGANTDTQYF
>TRBJ1-2|NA|TRBV19|NA
TGTGCCAGTAGTTCGCTGGGGCGGGGCTATGGCTACACCTTC
CASSSLGRGYGYTF
>TRBJ1-4|TRBD1|TRBV19|NA
TGTGCCAGTAGTACAGACAGGGGAGAAAAACTGTTTTTT
CASSTDRGEKLFF
>TRBJ2-2|NA|TRBV4-1|NA
TGCGCCAGCAGCCCCGGTTTTGGCGCGAACACCGGGGAGCTGTTTTTT
CASSPGFGANTGELFF
>TRBJ2-3|TRBD2|TRBV7-2|NA
TGTGCCAGCAGCTGGAGACTAGCGGGGGGCGGAGATACGCAGTATTTT
CASSWRLAGGGDTQYF
>TRBJ2-5|NA|TRBV9|NA
TGTGCCAGCAGCGTAGGAGCCCAAGAGACCCAGTACTTC
CASSVGAQETQYF
>TRBJ2-1|NA|TRBV18|NA
TGTGCCAGCTCACCAAAAAAGGGGGACTCCTACAATGAGCAGTTCTTC
CASSPKKGDSYNEQFF
>TRBJ2-7|TRBD2|TRBV6-6|NA
TGTGCCAGCAGCCCTGCTAGCGGGAGGAACGAGCAGTACTTC
CASSPASGRNEQYF
>TRBJ2-1|TRBD2|TRBV19|few
TGTGCCAGTAGTATAATCAGCGGGGGAGGGAATGAGCAGTTCTTC
CASSIISGGGNEQFF
>TRBJ2-2|NA|TRBV7-9|NA
TGTGCCAGCAGCCCAGCCGGGGGGAACACCGGGGAGCTGTTTTTT
CASSPAGGNTGELFF
>TRBJ1-2|NA|TRBV7-9|NA
TGTGCCAGCAGCTTAGCACAACTAAACTATGGCTACACCTTC
CASSLAQLNYGYTF
>TRBJ2-5|TRBD1|TRBV5-1|NA
TGCGCCAGCAGCTCGGACAGGGGAGTGAAAGAGACCCAGTACTTC
CASSSDRGVKETQYF
>TRBJ1-1|NA|TRBV10-3|once
TGTGCCATCAGTGGGAGGACGGGGGGAACTGAAGCTTTCTTT
CAISGRTGGTEAFF
>TRBJ2-7|NA|TRBV9|NA
TGTGCCAGCAGCGTAATAGGGGGTCTAAATTACGAGCAGTACTTC
CASSVIGGLNYEQYF
>TRBJ2-2|NA|TRBV4-3|NA
TGCGCCAGCAGCCAAGAAAGGCTAGACCGCACCGGGGAGCTGTTTTTT
CASSQERLDRTGELFF
>TRBJ2-5|NA|TRBV15|NA
TGTGCCACCAGGTTTGGGCGAGGGTACCAAGAGACCCAGTACTTC
CATRFGRGYQETQYF
>TRBJ2-5|TRBD1|TRBV19|once
TGTGCCAGTAGTCCCCGGACAGGCCATCCTTCATCCCAGTACTTC
CASSPRTGHPSSQYF
>TRBJ1-5|TRBD1|TRBV18|once
TGTGCCAGCTCACCACCTGGGACAGGGCAGTATCAGCCCCAGCATTTT
CASSPPGTGQYQPQHF
>TRBJ1-2|NA|TRBV11-3|NA
TGTGCCAGCAGCTTAGATCGTCAGGTTCAGTATGGCTACACCTTC
CASSLDRQVQYGYTF
>TRBJ2-2|NA|TRBV4-3|NA
TGCGCCAGCAGCCAAGATACGGCAGAGAGCACCGGGGAGCTGTTTTTT
CASSQDTAESTGELFF
>TRBJ2-2|NA|TRBV5-6|NA
TGTGCCAGCAGCCGCGGCAGGTCGAACACCGGGGAGCTGTTTTTT
CASSRGRSNTGELFF
>TRBJ1-4|NA|TRBV7-2|NA
TGTGCCAGCAGCCCAGGTCCGGCTAATGAAAAACTGTTTTTT
CASSPGPANEKLFF
>TRBJ2-7|NA|TRBV25-1|NA
TGTGCCAGCAGTGGCCCCTACGAGCAGTACTTC
CASSGPYEQYF
>TRBJ2-5|TRBD1|TRBV28|NA
TGTGCCAGCAGTCAGACAGGGGCCCAGTACTTC
CASSQTGAQYF
>TRBJ1-2|TRBD1|TRBV6-1|NA
TGTGCCAGCAGTGATGGGACAGGGGATAGCTACACCTTC
CASSDGTGDSYTF
>TRBJ1-3|TRBD1|TRBV6-1|once
TGTGCCAGCACGGAGGGGGCTTCTGGAAACACCATATATTTT
CASTEGASGNTIYF
>TRBJ2-7|TRBD1|TRBV29-1|NA
TGCAGCGTTGGGGGGGACAGGGGGCCCAGTCCGAGCTACGAGCAGTACTTC
CSVGGDRGPSPSYEQYF
>TRBJ1-5|NA|TRBV19|NA
TGTGCCAGTAGTGCTACAGGGAACGGCAATCAGCCCCAGCATTTT
CASSATGNGNQPQHF
>TRBJ2-2|TRBD1|TRBV18|NA
TGTGCCAGCTCATCATTCCAGGGGGAAGACACCGGGGAGCTGTTTTTT
CASSSFQGEDTGELFF
>TRBJ2-2|TRBD1|TRBV4-3|NA
TGCGCCAGCAGCCAAGATCCAGAGGGGGCAGGCACCGGGGAGCTGTTTTTT
CASSQDPEGAGTGELFF
>TRBJ2-1|NA|TRBV6-5|NA
TGTGCCAGCAGGACCGGTGGGGGCGGGGCGAATGAGCAGTTCTTC
CASRTGGGGANEQFF
>TRBJ2-1|NA|TRBV11-2|NA
TGTGCCAGCAGCTTAGTTGGGGGTATGGAGCAGTTCTTC
CASSLVGGMEQFF
>TRBJ1-3|NA|TRBV5-1|once
TGCGCCAGCAGCTTGGATGGGGCTGGAAACACCATATATTTT
CASSLDGAGNTIYF
>TRBJ1-3|NA|TRBV2|NA
TGTGCCAGCAGCATCGGACAGATCTGGGCTGGAAACACCATATATTTT
CASSIGQIWAGNTIYF
>TRBJ2-2|NA|TRBV9|NA
TGTGCCAGCAGCGTCTGGGGCGGGGAGCTGTTTTTT
CASSVWGGELFF
>TRBJ2-7|NA|TRBV9|NA
TGTGCCAGCAGCGTAGGACTAGGGGAAAACGAGCAGTACTTC
CASSVGLGENEQYF
>TRBJ1-4|NA|TRBV28|once
TGTGCCAGCAGTTCCCCCACAGTAGGGGGTGAAAAACTGTTTTTT
CASSSPTVGGEKLFF
>TRBJ2-1|NA|TRBV7-9|NA
TGTGCCAGCAGCCCACCGGGACTTCGGGCCTACAATGAGCAGTTCTTC
CASSPPGLRAYNEQFF
>TRBJ2-4|NA|TRBV7-9|NA
TGTGCCAGCAGCTTTCGGCAGGGCGAAGCCAAAAACATTCAGTACTTC
CASSFRQGEAKNIQYF
>TRBJ2-7|NA|TRBV5-1|NA
TGCGCCAGCAGCGTCCGGGACGGACGTCTCGAGCAGTACTTC
CASSVRDGRLEQYF
>TRBJ2-3|NA|TRBV7-9|NA
TGTGCCAGCAGCTTAGGGATAACAGATACGCAGTATTTT
CASSLGITDTQYF
>TRBJ1-1|NA|TRBV5-1|few
TGCGCCAGCAGCTTAATAGGTGGCGGGAACACTGAAGCTTTCTTT
CASSLIGGGNTEAFF
>TRBJ1-5|TRBD1|TRBV28|NA
TGTGCCAGCAGTACCACAGGGGGCGGCGGACAGCCCCAGCATTTT
CASSTTGGGGQPQHF
>TRBJ2-5|NA|TRBV9|NA
TGTGCCAGCAGCGAGGGAGCTGGGACACTGACGATAGAGACCCAGTACTTC
CASSEGAGTLTIETQYF
>TRBJ2-3|TRBD2|TRBV4-1|NA
TGCGCCAGCAGCCAAGAACCTGCGGGAGGGGAAGATACGCAGTATTTT
CASSQEPAGGEDTQYF
>TRBJ2-3|NA|TRBV7-2|NA
TGTGCCAGCAGCTTAAGCGGGCCGTTGGGCACAGATACGCAGTATTTT
CASSLSGPLGTDTQYF
>TRBJ2-7|TRBD1|TRBV2|NA
TGTGCCATTCGACAGGGCTACGAGCAGTACTTC
CAIRQGYEQYF
>TRBJ2-3|NA|TRBV10-2|NA
TGCGCCAGCAATACAGCGGGCACACTGCCTAGCACAGATACGCAGTATTTT
CASNTAGTLPSTDTQYF
>TRBJ2-3|NA|TRBV10-3|NA
TGTGCCATCAGTGTAACTAATTCCGCAGATACGCAGTATTTT
CAISVTNSADTQYF
>TRBJ2-7|TRBD1|TRBV27|NA
TGTGCCAGCAGTTGGGGACAGTCCTACGAGCAGTACTTC
CASSWGQSYEQYF
>TRBJ1-3|TRBD1|TRBV18|few
TGTGCCAGCTCACCCAGGGAGGGGGCAACTGGAAACACCATATATTTT
CASSPREGATGNTIYF
>TRBJ2-1|TRBD2|TRBV27|NA
TGTGCCAGCAGGGTAACGGCTAGCGGGTACAATGAGCAGTTCTTC
CASRVTASGYNEQFF